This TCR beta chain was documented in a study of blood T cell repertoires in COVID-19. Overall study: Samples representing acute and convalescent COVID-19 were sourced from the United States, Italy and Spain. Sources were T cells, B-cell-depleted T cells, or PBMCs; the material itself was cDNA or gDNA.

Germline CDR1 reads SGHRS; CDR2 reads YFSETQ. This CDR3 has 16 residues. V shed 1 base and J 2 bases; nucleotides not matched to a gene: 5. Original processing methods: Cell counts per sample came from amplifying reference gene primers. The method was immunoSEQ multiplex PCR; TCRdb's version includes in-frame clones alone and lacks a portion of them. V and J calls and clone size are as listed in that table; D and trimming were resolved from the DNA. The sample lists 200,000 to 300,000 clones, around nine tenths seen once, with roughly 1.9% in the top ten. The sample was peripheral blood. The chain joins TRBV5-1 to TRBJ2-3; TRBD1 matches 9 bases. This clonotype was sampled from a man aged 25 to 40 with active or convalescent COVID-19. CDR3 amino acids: CASSLTGGEYTDTQYF. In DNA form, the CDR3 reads TGCGCCAGCAGCTTGACAGGGGGCGAGTACACAGATACGCAGTATTTT.